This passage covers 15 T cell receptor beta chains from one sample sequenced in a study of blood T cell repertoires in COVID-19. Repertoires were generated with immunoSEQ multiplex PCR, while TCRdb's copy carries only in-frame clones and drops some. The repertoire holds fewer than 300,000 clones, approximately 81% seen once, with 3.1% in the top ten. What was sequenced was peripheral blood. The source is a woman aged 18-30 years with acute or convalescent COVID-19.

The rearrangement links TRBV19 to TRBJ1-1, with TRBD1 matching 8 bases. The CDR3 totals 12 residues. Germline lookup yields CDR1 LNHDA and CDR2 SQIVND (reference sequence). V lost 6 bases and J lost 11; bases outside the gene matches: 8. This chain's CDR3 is CASRTGQGWAFF. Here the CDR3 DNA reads TGTGCCAGTAGAACCGGACAGGGCTGGGCTTTCTTT.

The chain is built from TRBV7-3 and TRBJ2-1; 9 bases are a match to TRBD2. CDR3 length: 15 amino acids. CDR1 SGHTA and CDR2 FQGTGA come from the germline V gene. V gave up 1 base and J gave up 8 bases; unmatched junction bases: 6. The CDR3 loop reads CASSLSGGRAHEQFF. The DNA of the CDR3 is TGTGCCAGCAGCTTAAGTGGCGGGAGGGCCCATGAGCAGTTCTTC.

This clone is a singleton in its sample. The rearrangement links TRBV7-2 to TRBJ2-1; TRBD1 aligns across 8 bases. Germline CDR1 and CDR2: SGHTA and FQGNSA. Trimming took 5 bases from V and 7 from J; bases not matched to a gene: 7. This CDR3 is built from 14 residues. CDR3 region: CASSTRTGRNEQFF. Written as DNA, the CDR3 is TGTGCCAGCAGCACTAGGACAGGGAGGAATGAGCAGTTCTTC.

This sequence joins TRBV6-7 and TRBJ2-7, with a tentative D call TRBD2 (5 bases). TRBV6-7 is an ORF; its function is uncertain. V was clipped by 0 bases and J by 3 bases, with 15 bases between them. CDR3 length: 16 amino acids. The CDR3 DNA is TGTGCCAGCAGTTACTCAGGAAGTAGGAGGTGCTACGAGCAGTACTTC. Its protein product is CASSYSGSRRCYEQYF.

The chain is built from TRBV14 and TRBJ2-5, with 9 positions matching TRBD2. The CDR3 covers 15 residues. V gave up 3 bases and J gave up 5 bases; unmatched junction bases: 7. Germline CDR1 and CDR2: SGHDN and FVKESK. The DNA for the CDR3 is TGTGCCAGCAGCCAGGGACTAGCAGTATGGGAGACCCAGTACTTC. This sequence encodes CASSQGLAVWETQYF.

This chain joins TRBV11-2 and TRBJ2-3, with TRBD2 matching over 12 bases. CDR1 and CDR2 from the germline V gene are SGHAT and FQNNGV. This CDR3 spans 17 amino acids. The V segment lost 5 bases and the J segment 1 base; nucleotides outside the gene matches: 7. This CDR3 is CASSLTSGSQRTDTQYF. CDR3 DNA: TGTGCCAGCAGCCTGACTAGCGGGAGCCAGCGCACAGATACGCAGTATTTT.

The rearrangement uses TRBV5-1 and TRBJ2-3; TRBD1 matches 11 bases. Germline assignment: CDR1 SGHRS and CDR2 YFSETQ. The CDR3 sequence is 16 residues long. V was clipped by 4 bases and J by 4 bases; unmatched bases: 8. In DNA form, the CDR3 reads TGCGCCAGCAGCGAGCGGACAGGGGGCGCGTCAGATACGCAGTATTTT. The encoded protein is CASSERTGGASDTQYF.

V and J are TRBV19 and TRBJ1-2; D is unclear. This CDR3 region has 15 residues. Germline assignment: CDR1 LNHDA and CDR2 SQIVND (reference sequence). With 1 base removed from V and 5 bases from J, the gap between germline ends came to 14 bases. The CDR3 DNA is TGTGCCAGTAGTATAGGCAGGCAAGCCCTATATGGCTACACCTTC. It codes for CASSIGRQALYGYTF. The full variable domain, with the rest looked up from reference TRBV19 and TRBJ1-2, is DGGITQSPKYLFRKEGQNVTLSCEQNLNHDAMYWYRQDPGQGLRLIYYSQIVNDFQKGDIAEGYSVSREKKESFPLTVTSAQKNPTAFYLCASSIGRQALYGYTFGSGTRLTVV.

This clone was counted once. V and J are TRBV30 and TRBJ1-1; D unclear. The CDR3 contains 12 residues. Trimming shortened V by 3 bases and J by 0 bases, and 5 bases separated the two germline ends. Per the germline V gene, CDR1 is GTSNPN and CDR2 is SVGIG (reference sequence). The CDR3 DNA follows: TGTGCCTGGAGCGTAATGAACACTGAAGCTTTCTTT. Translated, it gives CAWSVMNTEAFF.

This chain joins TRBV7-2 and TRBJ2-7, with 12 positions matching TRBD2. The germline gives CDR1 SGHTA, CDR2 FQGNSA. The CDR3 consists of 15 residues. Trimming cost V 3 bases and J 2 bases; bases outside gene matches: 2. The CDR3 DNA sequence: TGTGCCAGCAGCTTGGGACTAGCGGGCACCTACGAGCAGTACTTC. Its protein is CASSLGLAGTYEQYF. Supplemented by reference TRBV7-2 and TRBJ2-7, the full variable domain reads GAGVSQSPSNKVTEKGKDVELRCDPISGHTALYWYRQSLGQGLEFLIYFQGNSAPDKSGLPSDRFSAERTGGSVSTLTIQRTQQEDSAVYLCASSLGLAGTYEQYFGPGTRLTVT.

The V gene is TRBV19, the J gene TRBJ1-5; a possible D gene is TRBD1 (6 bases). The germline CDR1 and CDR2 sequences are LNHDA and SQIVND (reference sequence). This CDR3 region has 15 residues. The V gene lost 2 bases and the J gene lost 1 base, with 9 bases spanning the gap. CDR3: CASSINRASNQPQHF. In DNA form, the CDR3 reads TGTGCCAGTAGTATAAACAGGGCGAGCAATCAGCCCCAGCATTTT.

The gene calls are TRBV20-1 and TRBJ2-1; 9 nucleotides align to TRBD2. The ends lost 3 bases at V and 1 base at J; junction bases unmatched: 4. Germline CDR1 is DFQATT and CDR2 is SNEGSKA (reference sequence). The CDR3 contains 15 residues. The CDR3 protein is CSASPLAGSYNEQFF. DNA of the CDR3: TGCAGTGCTAGTCCCCTAGCGGGGTCCTACAATGAGCAGTTCTTC.

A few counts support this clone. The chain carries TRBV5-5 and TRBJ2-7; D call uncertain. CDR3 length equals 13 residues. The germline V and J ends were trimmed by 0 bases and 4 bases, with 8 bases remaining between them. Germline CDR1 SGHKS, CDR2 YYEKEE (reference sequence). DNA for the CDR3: TGTGCCAGCAGCTTGGGAACACCATACGAGCAGTACTTC. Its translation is CASSLGTPYEQYF.

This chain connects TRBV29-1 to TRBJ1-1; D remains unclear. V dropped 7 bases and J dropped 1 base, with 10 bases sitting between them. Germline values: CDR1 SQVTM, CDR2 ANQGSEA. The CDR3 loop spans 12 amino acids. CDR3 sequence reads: CSAGVRNTEAFF. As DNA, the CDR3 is TGCAGCGCGGGCGTCCGGAACACTGAAGCTTTCTTT.

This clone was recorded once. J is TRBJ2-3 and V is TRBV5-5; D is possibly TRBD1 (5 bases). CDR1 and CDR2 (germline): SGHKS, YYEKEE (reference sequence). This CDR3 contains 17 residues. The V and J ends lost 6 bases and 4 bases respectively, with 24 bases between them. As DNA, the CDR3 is TGTGCCAGCAACCAACCGCCTGATGAAGGGGTCGCAGATACGCAGTATTTT. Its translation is CASNQPPDEGVADTQYF.